This TCR beta chain was captured by sequencing in a study of cytomegalovirus exposure and HLA in healthy donors. Points from the study as a whole: One later analysis reportedly identified an Asian-associated ancestry cluster that showed fewer N-insertions than the roughly 640-donor mean. Excluded were some V segments that proved indistinguishable, including TRBV6-2 and TRBV6-3.

PCR involved 60 Vbeta and 13 Jbeta primers. The repertoire was sequenced with immunoSEQ multiplex PCR; TCRdb's copy has only in-frame clones and lacks some. This table holds about 170,000 clones, around 78% found once. This CDR3 region has 19 residues. The germline V gene encodes CDR1 SGHDT and CDR2 YYEEEE. V lost 4 bases, J lost 1 base, and 15 bases stayed unmatched. For this clone: Its specificity is unknown.

The receptor comes from a female donor in good health and CMV-seronegative. Sample: PBMCs. The chain combines TRBV5-6 with TRBJ1-1; 11 nucleotides agree with TRBD1. The CDR3, as DNA: TGTGCCAGCAGCCCACAAGTCCGGGACAGGGGGAACAAGAACACTGAAGCTTTCTTT. Translation gives CASSPQVRDRGNKNTEAFF.